Shown below are 27 T cell receptor beta chains from a single sample sequenced in a study of T cells after yellow fever vaccination. TCRdb reprocessed the 5' RACE reads via MiXCR and lists one record per CDR3 protein. The sample consists of 200,000 to 300,000 distinct CDR3 sequences, 10% to 15% of them appearing once. Source: CD4+ T cells sorted from PBMCs, taken 45 days after the yellow fever booster vaccination. These receptors came from a man younger than 40 who received the YFV17D yellow fever vaccine.

There are a few counts of this clonotype. The chain is built from TRBV2 and TRBJ2-7; the D gene is possibly TRBD2 (6 bases). The CDR3 totals 14 residues. Trimming took 4 bases from V and 6 from J, leaving 16 bases between them. Germline V gene lookup returns CDR1 SNHLY and CDR2 FYNNEI. The CDR3 region has the DNA TGTGCCAGCAGTGGGGTTTCGCGGGAAAGCGAGCAGTACTTC. Translated: CASSGVSRESEQYF.

This clonotype was seen many times. The genes are TRBV10-3 and TRBJ2-7; 9 bases line up with TRBD2. The CDR3 spans 15 residues. With V trimmed by 3 bases and J by 2 bases, 5 bases remained unmatched. The germline gives CDR1 ENHRY, CDR2 SYGVKD. CDR3 sequence (DNA): TGTGCCATCAGTGATCCTAGCGGGATAGCCTACGAGCAGTACTTC. Its translation is CAISDPSGIAYEQYF.

This clonotype turned up a few times. J is TRBJ1-1 and V is TRBV7-3, with D unclear. Trimming removed 5 bases at V and 1 base at J, with 14 bases between. The CDR3 contains 15 residues. Germline V lookup: CDR1 SGHTA, CDR2 FQGTGA. CDR3 residues: CASSLLPGENTEAFF. The CDR3 bases are TGTGCCAGCAGCCTCCTGCCAGGAGAGAACACTGAAGCTTTCTTT.

The chain joins TRBV29-1 to TRBJ2-7, with D uncertain. Germline V CDR1 and CDR2: SQVTM, ANQGSEA. V was cut by 0 bases and J by 2 bases, with 8 bases left in between. The CDR3 has 13 residues. The CDR3 sequence: CSVEDNFTYEQYF. The CDR3 region has the DNA TGCAGCGTTGAAGATAACTTCACCTACGAGCAGTACTTC.

By share, this clonotype ranks as medium-sized. The rearrangement joins TRBV20-1 to TRBJ2-5; TRBD2 matches 8 bases. The CDR3 totals 15 residues. After removal of 2 bases from V and 4 bases from J, the junction contained 9 bases not matched to a gene. Germline V gene data show CDR1 as DFQATT and CDR2 as SNEGSKA (reference sequence). The CDR3 reads CSARNSAGGGETQYF. The CDR3 DNA is TGCAGTGCTAGAAACTCCGCGGGGGGTGGAGAGACCCAGTACTTC.

This rearrangement joins TRBV11-2 to TRBJ1-6; D not resolved. This CDR3 region has 15 residues. The germline V gene has CDR1 SGHAT and CDR2 FQNNGV. Trimming removed 0 bases from V and 9 bases from J, with 12 bases in between. This CDR3 is CASSLEAGSASPLHF. DNA of the CDR3: TGTGCCAGCAGCTTAGAAGCAGGTTCGGCTTCACCCCTCCACTTT.

CDR3 coding DNA: TGTGCCAGCAGCCAAGTGACTAGCGGGAGAGATACGCAGTATTTT. It yields the protein CASSQVTSGRDTQYF. The chain uses TRBV3-1 and TRBJ2-3, with 12 bases matching TRBD2. This CDR3 has 15 residues. Germline loops: CDR1 LGHDT, CDR2 YNNKEL (reference sequence). Losses at the gene ends were 1 base for V and 5 bases for J; bases not matched to a gene: 1.

In regard to this clonotype: This could be a read error, since a much larger clone is one nucleotide away. As the CDR3 is not closed by the conserved phenylalanine or tryptophan, this likely results from a read error. CDR3 amino acids: CASRGETQYL. In DNA, the CDR3 is TGCGCCAGCAGGGGTGAGACCCAGTACTTA. The chain links TRBV10-2 to TRBJ2-5; D gene ambiguous. Trimming took 6 bases from V and 5 from J, leaving 4 bases between them. Germline values: CDR1 WSHSY, CDR2 SAAADI. This CDR3 contains 10 residues.

Only a few counts were recorded for this clonotype. V is TRBV7-2 and J is TRBJ2-4, with a tentative D call TRBD2 (5 bases). CDR1 and CDR2 (germline): SGHTA, FQGNSA. The CDR3 has 13 residues. With 8 bases removed from V and 3 bases from J, the gap between germline ends came to 11 bases. The CDR3 protein is CASSLRVKNIQYF. The DNA of the CDR3 is TGTGCCAGCTCCCTGAGGGTCAAAAACATTCAGTACTTC.

This clonotype was detected only a few times. V and J are TRBV10-3 and TRBJ2-5; D remains unclear. CDR1 and CDR2 (germline): ENHRY, SYGVKD. The CDR3 has 11 residues. With 3 bases removed from V and 5 bases from J, the gap between germline ends came to 4 bases. CDR3 coding DNA: TGTGCCATCAGTGACCGGGAGACCCAGTACTTC. It specifies CAISDRETQYF.

The chain carries TRBV29-1 and TRBJ2-7; a possible D gene is TRBD2 (5 bases). V was cut by 2 bases and J by 2 bases, with 13 bases left in between. Looked up from germline, CDR1 is SQVTM and CDR2 is ANQGSEA. The CDR3 runs to 14 residues. The CDR3: CSVESGPTPYEQYF. The CDR3 DNA follows: TGCAGCGTTGAAAGCGGCCCTACGCCCTACGAGCAGTACTTC.

This clonotype was found many times. This rearrangement joins TRBV7-2 to TRBJ2-3, with a tentative D call TRBD2 (5 bases). The CDR3 covers 14 residues. Germline-derived CDR1 and CDR2 are SGHTA and FQGNSA. The V end lost 4 bases, the J end lost 2 bases, and 10 bases lay between the germline ends. The CDR3 sequence: CASSSGLNTDTQYF. The CDR3 bases are TGTGCCAGCAGCTCCGGACTTAACACAGATACGCAGTATTTT.

V is TRBV20-1 and J is TRBJ2-7; D may be TRBD1 (7 bases). CDR3 length equals 12 residues. V was clipped by 6 bases and J by 3 bases, with 12 bases between them. Looked up from germline, CDR1 is DFQATT and CDR2 is SNEGSKA (reference sequence). For the CDR3, the DNA is TGCAGTGCCACGCGGGACAGCTACGAGCAGTACTTC. Translation gives CSATRDSYEQYF.

In this sample, this clonotype turned up many times. The chain carries TRBV12-3 or TRBV12-4 and TRBJ1-2; 7 bases align to TRBD1. CDR3 length equals 15 residues. The V segment lost 2 bases and the J segment 8 bases; nucleotides outside the gene matches: 11. The CDR3 DNA reads as TGTGCCAGCAGTTTACAGGCAGGGGGTCGAGGGGGCTACACCTTC. Residues: CASSLQAGGRGGYTF.

This clonotype was picked up a small number of times. The V gene is TRBV7-2, the J gene TRBJ2-5; tentatively, D is TRBD1 (6 bases). With 5 bases removed from V and 3 bases from J, the gap between germline ends came to 13 bases. The CDR3 contains 14 residues. The germline V gene has CDR1 SGHTA and CDR2 FQGNSA. The CDR3 spells CASSLKTGKETQYF. The CDR3 region has the DNA TGTGCCAGCAGCCTAAAAACAGGGAAAGAGACCCAGTACTTC. The full variable domain, completed using reference TRBV7-2 and TRBJ2-5, is GAGVSQSPSNKVTEKGKDVELRCDPISGHTALYWYRQSLGQGLEFLIYFQGNSAPDKSGLPSDRFSAERTGGSVSTLTIQRTQQEDSAVYLCASSLKTGKETQYFGPGTRLLVL.

V usage is TRBV7-2 and J usage is TRBJ2-7; the match to TRBD2 covers 11 bases. Germline CDR1 SGHTA, CDR2 FQGNSA. The CDR3 runs to 17 residues. J lost 5 bases, V lost 2 bases, and 11 bases had no gene match. In DNA, the CDR3 is TGTGCCAGCAGCTTAACTAGCGGGAGTCAGGCATACAACGAGCAGTACTTC. Translated, it gives CASSLTSGSQAYNEQYF.

The chain is built from TRBV9 and TRBJ2-6; either TRBD1 or TRBD2 may supply D (5 bases each). The CDR3 spans 14 residues. CDR1 is SGDLS, CDR2 YYNGEE, per germline. With 7 bases removed from V and 3 bases from J, the gap between germline ends came to 11 bases. CDR3 nucleotide sequence: TGTGCCAGCTCCGTTGGGGGTGGGGCCAACGTCCTGACTTTC. Amino acids: CASSVGGGANVLTF. Full variable domain (outside the CDR3, taken from reference TRBV9 and TRBJ2-6): DSGVTQTPKHLITATGQRVTLRCSPRSGDLSVYWYQQSLDQGLQFLIQYYNGEERAKGNILERFSAQQFPDLHSELNLSSLELGDSALYFCASSVGGGANVLTFGAGSRLTVL.

The rearrangement uses TRBV7-9 and TRBJ2-7; tentative D call: TRBD1 (6 bases). Per germline, CDR1 SEHNR and CDR2 FQNEAQ (reference sequence). Deletions cut 0 bases from V and 3 bases from J, with 9 bases between. The CDR3 runs 14 residues. The CDR3, as DNA: TGTGCCAGCAGCTTAGCGCAACAGGGCTACGAGCAGTACTTC. Its translation is CASSLAQQGYEQYF.

This clonotype was observed a handful of times. The chain combines TRBV3-1 with TRBJ2-1; 7 bases agree with TRBD2. The CDR3 loop spans 16 amino acids. The germline gives CDR1 LGHDT, CDR2 YNNKEL (reference sequence). V shed 6 bases, J shed 1 base, and the junction held 9 bases outside the gene matches. CDR3 coding DNA: TGTGCCAGCAGTCCCACTCCTAGCGGATCCTACAATGAGCAGTTCTTC. It translates to CASSPTPSGSYNEQFF.

There are a few counts of this clonotype. The chain joins TRBV12-3 or TRBV12-4 to TRBJ1-2; 7 nucleotides align to TRBD1. The V segment lost 4 bases and the J segment 4 bases; nucleotides outside the gene matches: 9. CDR3 size: 15 residues. The chain's CDR3 is CASSYAGTAVYGYTF. As DNA, the CDR3 is TGTGCCAGCAGTTATGCCGGGACAGCAGTCTATGGCTACACCTTC.

This clonotype has only a few counts. This sequence joins TRBV7-8 and TRBJ1-2; a possible D gene is TRBD1 (6 bases). The CDR3 covers 15 residues. Germline V lookup: CDR1 SGHVS, CDR2 FQNEAQ. V was shortened by 4 bases and J by 7 bases, with 19 bases between the two germline ends. The CDR3: CASSSAPGGAGGYTF. CDR3 sequence (DNA): TGTGCCAGCAGCTCCGCCCCCGGGGGGGCTGGTGGCTACACCTTC.

As DNA, the CDR3 is TGTGCCAGCAGCTATAGCGGGAGCGAGTCCAATGAGCAGTTCTTC. Amino acids: CASSYSGSESNEQFF. The V and J genes are TRBV5-4 and TRBJ2-1; 9 nucleotides match TRBD2. Germline V gene lookup returns CDR1 SGHNT and CDR2 YYREEE (reference sequence). The V segment lost 3 bases and the J segment 6 bases; nucleotides outside the gene matches: 7. The CDR3 extends over 15 amino acids. Complete variable domain (other parts from reference TRBV5-4 and TRBJ2-1): ETGVTQSPTHLIKTRGQQVTLRCSSQSGHNTVSWYQQALGQGPQFIFQYYREEENGRGNFPPRFSGLQFPNYSSELNVNALELDDSALYLCASSYSGSESNEQFFGPGTRLTVL.

This clonotype came up a few times. The rearrangement links TRBV20-1 to TRBJ2-7, with TRBD2 as a possible D gene (6 bases). CDR3 length: 13 amino acids. CDR1 and CDR2 from the germline V gene are DFQATT and SNEGSKA (reference sequence). Trimming cost V 6 bases and J 4 bases, with 16 bases left between them. The CDR3 here is CSARRGAGYEQYF. Written as DNA, the CDR3 is TGCAGTGCCCGCCGGGGCGCGGGGTACGAGCAGTACTTC.

The V gene is TRBV7-8, the J gene TRBJ1-1; 9 nucleotides align to TRBD1. This CDR3 is 16 amino acids long. Trimming removed 3 bases from V and 5 bases from J; junction bases left unmatched: 10. From germline, CDR1 is SGHVS and CDR2 FQNEAQ. The CDR3 region has the DNA TGTGCCAGCAGCTTCGTAGGGGACAGGGAGAGGACTGAAGCTTTCTTT. It translates to CASSFVGDRERTEAFF. The whole variable domain, remainder taken from reference TRBV7-8 and TRBJ1-1, is GAGVSQSPRYKVAKRGQDVALRCDPISGHVSLFWYQQALGQGPEFLTYFQNEAQLDKSGLPSDRFFAERPEGSVSTLKIQRTQQEDSAVYLCASSFVGDRERTEAFFGQGTRLTVV.

This chain uses TRBV5-1 with TRBJ2-3, with D maybe TRBD1 (5 bases). This CDR3 comprises 15 residues. The V gene's germline CDR1 is SGHRS and CDR2 YFSETQ. The V end lost 0 bases, the J end lost 3 bases, and 11 bases lay between the germline ends. CDR3 protein: CASSLDGRETDTQYF. The CDR3, as DNA: TGCGCCAGCAGCTTGGATGGCAGGGAAACAGATACGCAGTATTTT.

This clonotype has only a few counts. V is TRBV20-1 and J is TRBJ2-1; D possibly corresponds to TRBD2 (5 bases). The germline CDR1 and CDR2 sequences are DFQATT and SNEGSKA (reference sequence). CDR3 length: 17 residues. V lost 0 bases and J lost 0, with 15 bases in between. CDR3: CSARDSERAGSYNEQFF. Written as DNA, the CDR3 is TGCAGTGCTAGAGATAGCGAGAGGGCGGGCTCCTACAATGAGCAGTTCTTC.

Comments on this clonotype: The germline gene is not matched at one end of the junction; a read error may be the cause. This chain links TRBV9 with TRBJ2-1; D may be TRBD2 (5 bases). This CDR3 is built from 13 residues. The germline V gene has CDR1 SGDLS and CDR2 YYNGEE. This CDR3 reads CASSVDPADFGVF. The CDR3 DNA reads TGTGCCAGCAGCGTAGACCCCGCGGACTTCGGGGTCTTC.